This TCR beta chain was sequenced for a study of blood T cell repertoires in COVID-19. Germline loops: CDR1 MNHNS, CDR2 SASEGT. V was shortened by 5 bases and J by 2 bases, with 12 bases between the two germline ends. The CDR3 length is 14 residues. Produced via immunoSEQ multiplex PCR; TCRdb's table is partial and in-frame only. The profile shows some 340,000 clones, over 80% of them singletons. Two negative PCRs, clearance, or symptom resolution characterized the recovered Cohort 3 donors. Input material: PBMCs or T cells enriched from blood (not recorded which). The chain joins TRBV6-1 to TRBJ1-2; tentatively, D is TRBD1 (6 bases). The TCR sequence derives from a woman in her 50s who had recovered from COVID-19. As DNA, the CDR3 is TGTGCCAGCAGTTCCCCGGGACAAAACTATGGCTACACCTTC. Translation: CASSSPGQNYGYTF.